Each of the 2 T cell receptor beta chains below was sequenced from the same sample in a study of blood T cell repertoires in COVID-19. The protocol was immunoSEQ multiplex PCR, while the TCRdb copy is restricted to in-frame clones and leaves out a portion. Of 200,000 to 300,000 clones listed, approximately 88% are singletons. Sequenced material: peripheral blood. These receptors all come from a man in his forties or fifties with acute or convalescent COVID-19.

The chain combines TRBV19 with TRBJ2-3; D might be TRBD2 (5 bases). This CDR3 comprises 12 residues. The V end lost 6 bases, the J end lost 6 bases, and 10 bases lay between the germline ends. The germline V gene encodes CDR1 LNHDA and CDR2 SQIVND (reference sequence). CDR3 residues: CASSRGRDTQYF. The CDR3 DNA reads as TGTGCCAGTAGCCGGGGAAGGGATACGCAGTATTTT.

The chain joins TRBV6-6 to TRBJ2-7; 9 bases agree with TRBD1. The V gene end was trimmed by 5 bases and the J gene end by 7 bases; junction bases not matched to a gene: 6. CDR1 MNHNY and CDR2 SVGAGI come from the germline V gene (reference sequence). This CDR3 has 13 residues. CDR3 DNA: TGTGCCAGCAGTCCTCTGACAGGGGGAGAGCAGTACTTC. Protein sequence: CASSPLTGGEQYF.